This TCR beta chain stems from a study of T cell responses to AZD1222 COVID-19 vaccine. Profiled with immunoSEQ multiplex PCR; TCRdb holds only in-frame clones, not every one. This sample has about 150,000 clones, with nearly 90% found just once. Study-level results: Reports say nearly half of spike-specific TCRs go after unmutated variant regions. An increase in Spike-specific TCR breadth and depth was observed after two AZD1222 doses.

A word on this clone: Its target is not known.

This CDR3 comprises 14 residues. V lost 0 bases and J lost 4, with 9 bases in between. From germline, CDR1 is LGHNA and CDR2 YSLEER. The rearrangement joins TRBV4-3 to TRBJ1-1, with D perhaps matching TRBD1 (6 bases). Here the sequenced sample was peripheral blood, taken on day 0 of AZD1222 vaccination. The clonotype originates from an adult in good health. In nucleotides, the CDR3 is TGCGCCAGCAGCCAAGATAGCAGGGGCACTGAAGCTTTCTTT. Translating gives CASSQDSRGTEAFF.